Listed below are T cell receptor beta chains from one sample, sequenced in a study of blood T cell repertoires in COVID-19. Libraries were prepared by immunoSEQ multiplex PCR; TCRdb keeps only in-frame clonotypes and omits some of them. The sample yields under 300,000 clones, roughly nine tenths seen once. Source material: peripheral blood. Every receptor here comes from a man aged 18 to 30 with active or convalescent COVID-19. CDR3s include the opening cysteine and the closing phenylalanine or tryptophan. The order of the fields is clone size, J gene, D gene, V gene, CDR3 DNA, CDR3 protein. A D gene is named only where the DNA matches it firmly. A clone size is listed for some rows: how often the clone was seen (once, few, many), or a class if it is expanded.

clone_size: NA; j_call: TRBJ2-7; d_call: TRBD1; v_call: TRBV18; cdr3_nt: TGTGCCAGCTCACCAGTATCAGCCGGACAGGTCTCCTACGAGCAGTACTTC; cdr3_aa: CASSPVSAGQVSYEQYF
clone_size: NA; j_call: TRBJ2-7; d_call: NA; v_call: TRBV5-8; cdr3_nt: TGTGCCAGCAGCCGACAGGCGGTTCTTGGCTACGAGCAGTACTTC; cdr3_aa: CASSRQAVLGYEQYF
clone_size: NA; j_call: TRBJ2-7; d_call: TRBD1; v_call: TRBV6-5; cdr3_nt: TGTGCCAGCATCTTCTCCCCGCAGGGGGCCTACGAGCAGTACTTC; cdr3_aa: CASIFSPQGAYEQYF
clone_size: NA; j_call: TRBJ1-1; d_call: TRBD1; v_call: TRBV5-1; cdr3_nt: TGCGCCAGCAGCTTTTGGGACAGGGTCACTGAAGCTTTCTTT; cdr3_aa: CASSFWDRVTEAFF
clone_size: NA; j_call: TRBJ2-7; d_call: TRBD1; v_call: TRBV28; cdr3_nt: TGTGCCAGCAGTCTCCAGGGGGCAGGCGTCTACGAGCAGTACTTC; cdr3_aa: CASSLQGAGVYEQYF
clone_size: NA; j_call: TRBJ1-1; d_call: NA; v_call: TRBV7-9; cdr3_nt: TGTGCCAGCACCACCAGTAATGAAGCTTTCTTT; cdr3_aa: CASTTSNEAFF
clone_size: NA; j_call: TRBJ1-3; d_call: TRBD1; v_call: TRBV19; cdr3_nt: TGTGCCAGTAGTGCCGGCCGGGACAGACAAAACACCATATATTTT; cdr3_aa: CASSAGRDRQNTIYF
clone_size: once; j_call: TRBJ1-1; d_call: NA; v_call: TRBV7-2; cdr3_nt: TGTGCCAGCAGCTTAGTTTTCGGGAGTAACACTGAAGCTTTCTTT; cdr3_aa: CASSLVFGSNTEAFF
clone_size: few; j_call: TRBJ2-1; d_call: NA; v_call: TRBV14; cdr3_nt: TGTGCCAGCAGCCAAGCGGGAGTCGGCTACAATGAGCAGTTCTTC; cdr3_aa: CASSQAGVGYNEQFF
clone_size: NA; j_call: TRBJ2-1; d_call: TRBD1; v_call: TRBV6-5; cdr3_nt: TGTGCCAGCTATACCTCAGGGTCAGGGGGTTGGGAGCAGTTCTTC; cdr3_aa: CASYTSGSGGWEQFF
clone_size: NA; j_call: TRBJ1-2; d_call: NA; v_call: TRBV9; cdr3_nt: TGTGCCAGCAGTCCGACCTCGGGGGTTTTTTATGGCTACACCTTC; cdr3_aa: CASSPTSGVFYGYTF
clone_size: NA; j_call: TRBJ1-1; d_call: NA; v_call: TRBV30; cdr3_nt: TGTGCCTGGAGTGGGACTGCAGCTTTCTTT; cdr3_aa: CAWSGTAAFF
clone_size: NA; j_call: TRBJ2-3; d_call: NA; v_call: TRBV24-1; cdr3_nt: TGTGCCACCGGCGGGAACACAGATACGCAGTATTTT; cdr3_aa: CATGGNTDTQYF
clone_size: NA; j_call: TRBJ1-2; d_call: NA; v_call: TRBV28; cdr3_nt: TGTGCCAGCACCGCGGGGGGCCTCTATGGCTACACCTTC; cdr3_aa: CASTAGGLYGYTF
clone_size: NA; j_call: TRBJ2-7; d_call: NA; v_call: TRBV18; cdr3_nt: TGTGCCAGCTCACCATCGGCAGGGGGGATTAACGAGCAGTACTTC; cdr3_aa: CASSPSAGGINEQYF
clone_size: NA; j_call: TRBJ2-7; d_call: NA; v_call: TRBV24-1; cdr3_nt: TGTGCCACCAGTGATCGGACTGCCTACGAGCAGTACTTC; cdr3_aa: CATSDRTAYEQYF
clone_size: NA; j_call: TRBJ1-5; d_call: NA; v_call: TRBV10-3; cdr3_nt: TGTGCCATCAGTGAGTCGGGAGGGAATCAGCCCCAGCATTTT; cdr3_aa: CAISESGGNQPQHF
clone_size: NA; j_call: TRBJ1-2; d_call: NA; v_call: TRBV28; cdr3_nt: TGTGCCAGCAGTTCCGCAGAAAACTATGGCTACACCTTC; cdr3_aa: CASSSAENYGYTF
clone_size: NA; j_call: TRBJ1-2; d_call: TRBD1; v_call: TRBV19; cdr3_nt: TGTGCCAGTAGTATAGGTTGGACAGGGGGTGGCTACACCTTC; cdr3_aa: CASSIGWTGGGYTF
clone_size: few; j_call: TRBJ2-7; d_call: TRBD1; v_call: TRBV7-2; cdr3_nt: TGTGCCAGCAGCGCAACAGGGGGCTACTACGAGCAGTACTTC; cdr3_aa: CASSATGGYYEQYF
clone_size: NA; j_call: TRBJ2-6; d_call: TRBD1; v_call: TRBV5-4; cdr3_nt: TGTGCCAGCAGCATCGGACAGGGGGCATCTGGGGCCAACGTCCTGACTTTC; cdr3_aa: CASSIGQGASGANVLTF
clone_size: NA; j_call: TRBJ1-4; d_call: TRBD1; v_call: TRBV10-1; cdr3_nt: TGCGCCAGCAGTGAGAAGGGACAGAATGAAAAACTGTTTTTT; cdr3_aa: CASSEKGQNEKLFF
clone_size: NA; j_call: TRBJ1-4; d_call: TRBD1; v_call: TRBV28; cdr3_nt: TGTGCCAGCGGCGATGCCAGGGGGGCAAAACTGTTTTTT; cdr3_aa: CASGDARGAKLFF
clone_size: few; j_call: TRBJ2-5; d_call: TRBD2; v_call: TRBV9; cdr3_nt: TGTGCCAGCAGCGTAGGAAGCGGGAGGGAGACCCAGTACTTC; cdr3_aa: CASSVGSGRETQYF
clone_size: NA; j_call: TRBJ2-2; d_call: NA; v_call: TRBV18; cdr3_nt: TGTGCCAGCTCACCAAGCAGGGGGAACACCGGGGAGCTGTTTTTT; cdr3_aa: CASSPSRGNTGELFF
clone_size: few; j_call: TRBJ1-5; d_call: NA; v_call: TRBV19; cdr3_nt: TGTGCCAGTAGTATAGAAGGAACCGTGGGCTATCAGCCCCAGCATTTT; cdr3_aa: CASSIEGTVGYQPQHF
clone_size: NA; j_call: TRBJ1-6; d_call: TRBD1; v_call: TRBV6-6; cdr3_nt: TGTGCCAGCAGTCCCGCTCTAACGACAGGGCGGAATTCACCCCTCCACTTT; cdr3_aa: CASSPALTTGRNSPLHF
clone_size: NA; j_call: TRBJ2-5; d_call: TRBD1; v_call: TRBV5-4; cdr3_nt: TGTGCCAGCAACCCCAACAGGGGATCGTTGGAGACCCAGTACTTC; cdr3_aa: CASNPNRGSLETQYF
clone_size: NA; j_call: TRBJ2-5; d_call: TRBD2; v_call: TRBV4-3; cdr3_nt: TGCGCCAGCAGCCAAGACTGGATTGGGCTAGCGGGAGGTGAGGAGACCCAGTACTTC; cdr3_aa: CASSQDWIGLAGGEETQYF
clone_size: NA; j_call: TRBJ2-3; d_call: NA; v_call: TRBV5-1; cdr3_nt: TGCGCCAGCAGCTTGGTCCAGGGAATAGATACGCAGTATTTT; cdr3_aa: CASSLVQGIDTQYF
clone_size: NA; j_call: TRBJ2-1; d_call: NA; v_call: TRBV19; cdr3_nt: TGTGCCAGTTCCAGGGGAAGCTCCTACAATGAGCAGTTCTTC; cdr3_aa: CASSRGSSYNEQFF
clone_size: NA; j_call: TRBJ1-1; d_call: NA; v_call: TRBV11-2; cdr3_nt: TGTGCCAGCAGCGAGCCCCCGACTGAAGCTTTCTTT; cdr3_aa: CASSEPPTEAFF
clone_size: NA; j_call: TRBJ1-2; d_call: NA; v_call: TRBV7-9; cdr3_nt: TGTGCCAGCAGCCCGTACGCAGGGGCTGGCTACACCTTC; cdr3_aa: CASSPYAGAGYTF
clone_size: NA; j_call: TRBJ2-1; d_call: NA; v_call: TRBV13; cdr3_nt: TGTGCCAGCAGCACCCCAACAGGTTACAATGAGCAGTTCTTC; cdr3_aa: CASSTPTGYNEQFF
clone_size: NA; j_call: TRBJ1-2; d_call: NA; v_call: TRBV7-9; cdr3_nt: TGTGCCAGCAGCCCGGACTTTAACTATGGCTACACCTTC; cdr3_aa: CASSPDFNYGYTF
clone_size: NA; j_call: TRBJ2-1; d_call: TRBD2; v_call: TRBV4-1; cdr3_nt: TGCGCCAGCAGCCCAGGAGCTTCCTTAGCGGGGGGCCCCGGGAGTCTGTTCTTC; cdr3_aa: CASSPGASLAGGPGSLFF
clone_size: NA; j_call: TRBJ1-3; d_call: NA; v_call: TRBV30; cdr3_nt: TGTGCCTGGAGTGCATCAGTGTCGGGTACCATATATTTT; cdr3_aa: CAWSASVSGTIYF
clone_size: once; j_call: TRBJ2-6; d_call: TRBD1; v_call: TRBV27; cdr3_nt: TGTGCCAGCAGTCCCAGACAGGGCGGACTTTCGGGGGCCAACGTCCTGACTTTC; cdr3_aa: CASSPRQGGLSGANVLTF
clone_size: NA; j_call: TRBJ2-3; d_call: NA; v_call: TRBV24-1; cdr3_nt: TGTGCCACCTCCCCCGGGGGTACGCAGTATTTT; cdr3_aa: CATSPGGTQYF
clone_size: NA; j_call: TRBJ1-1; d_call: TRBD1; v_call: TRBV12-3/TRBV12-4; cdr3_nt: TGTGCCAGCAGTCGGGGACAGGGGCCAGAAGCTTTCTTT; cdr3_aa: CASSRGQGPEAFF
clone_size: NA; j_call: TRBJ1-5; d_call: NA; v_call: TRBV6-1; cdr3_nt: TGTGCCAGCAGTGAAATCTCCGAGCAGCCCCAGCATTTT; cdr3_aa: CASSEISEQPQHF
clone_size: NA; j_call: TRBJ2-2; d_call: TRBD2; v_call: TRBV7-9; cdr3_nt: TGTGCCAGCAGTGTAAGCGGGGCGAACACCGGGGAGCTGTTTTTT; cdr3_aa: CASSVSGANTGELFF
clone_size: NA; j_call: TRBJ1-4; d_call: NA; v_call: TRBV7-2; cdr3_nt: TGTGCCAGCAGCCCCCACCGGGAAAAACTGTTTTTT; cdr3_aa: CASSPHREKLFF
clone_size: NA; j_call: TRBJ1-2; d_call: TRBD1; v_call: TRBV5-1; cdr3_nt: TGCGCCAGCAGCTCGGAGGGACAGACTGGCTATGGCTACACCTTC; cdr3_aa: CASSSEGQTGYGYTF
clone_size: NA; j_call: TRBJ2-3; d_call: NA; v_call: TRBV9; cdr3_nt: TGTGCCAGCAGCGTAGCCCCCTCGCTAGCCAGTGGCACAGATACGCAGTATTTT; cdr3_aa: CASSVAPSLASGTDTQYF
clone_size: NA; j_call: TRBJ1-2; d_call: NA; v_call: TRBV11-2; cdr3_nt: TGTGCCAGCAGCACACCGGGACTCTGGTATGGCTACACCTTC; cdr3_aa: CASSTPGLWYGYTF
clone_size: NA; j_call: TRBJ1-6; d_call: NA; v_call: TRBV15; cdr3_nt: TGTGCCACCAGCAAATCCCCCCGGGACATAAAAGGGAATTCACCCCTCCACTTT; cdr3_aa: CATSKSPRDIKGNSPLHF
clone_size: NA; j_call: TRBJ2-1; d_call: NA; v_call: TRBV10-3; cdr3_nt: TGTGCCATCAGCAGGGATTTCAATGAGCAGTTCTTC; cdr3_aa: CAISRDFNEQFF
clone_size: NA; j_call: TRBJ2-5; d_call: NA; v_call: TRBV19; cdr3_nt: TGTGCCAGTAGTATCCCAGGGTTTGGTCATGCCCAGTACTTC; cdr3_aa: CASSIPGFGHAQYF
clone_size: NA; j_call: TRBJ1-1; d_call: TRBD1; v_call: TRBV7-9; cdr3_nt: TGTGCCAGCAGCTTAGGTGAGACAGGGCTCACTGAAGCTTTCTTT; cdr3_aa: CASSLGETGLTEAFF
clone_size: NA; j_call: TRBJ1-1; d_call: NA; v_call: TRBV9; cdr3_nt: TGTGCCAGCAGCGCCGGACTTAGTGACGAAAACACTGAAGCTTTCTTT; cdr3_aa: CASSAGLSDENTEAFF
clone_size: few; j_call: TRBJ2-7; d_call: TRBD2; v_call: TRBV11-2; cdr3_nt: TGTGCCAGCAGCCCGGGACTAGTCTACGAGCAGTACTTC; cdr3_aa: CASSPGLVYEQYF